These T cell receptor beta chains were read from a single sample in a study of T cells in localized non-small cell lung cancer. Assay used: immunoSEQ multiplex PCR; TCRdb lists only in-frame clones, some missing. The sample carries approximately 65,000 clones, about four fifths recorded once. The sample in question was PBMCs, obtained before any cancer treatment. Receptors originate from a man aged 40 to 69 with stage II lung adenocarcinoma. Both conserved end residues are part of each CDR3. The order of the fields is clone size, D gene, J gene, V gene, CDR3 protein, CDR3 DNA. The D gene is left open where the match is weak. Some rows have no size entry. The others give once, few or many, or a class for an expanded clone.

- TRBD2 TRBJ2-3 TRBV5-1 CASSWTSGARTDTQYF TGCGCCAGCAGCTGGACTAGCGGGGCTCGCACAGATACGCAGTATTTT
- - TRBJ1-1 TRBV27 CASSLFQATEAFF TGTGCCAGCAGCCTATTCCAGGCGACTGAAGCTTTCTTT
- TRBD1 TRBJ1-5 TRBV7-8 CASSFIRLGTGNQPQHF TGTGCCAGCAGCTTTATAAGACTCGGGACAGGGAATCAGCCCCAGCATTTT
- - TRBJ2-5 TRBV5-1 CASSRSRGGGETQYF TGCGCCAGCAGCCGATCGAGGGGCGGCGGAGAGACCCAGTACTTC
- TRBD1 TRBJ1-1 TRBV29-1 CSANRGENTEAFF TGCAGCGCTAACAGGGGAGAGAACACTGAAGCTTTCTTT
once TRBD1 TRBJ2-7 TRBV15 CATSRGQQGAGEQYF TGTGCCACCAGCAGAGGTCAGCAGGGGGCTGGGGAGCAGTACTTC
- - TRBJ2-5 TRBV30 CAWSGTVLETQYF TGTGCCTGGTCCGGGACGGTCTTGGAGACCCAGTACTTC
once - TRBJ2-3 TRBV7-3 CASSLGGGTSDTQYF TGTGCCAGCAGCCTCGGGGGCGGCACATCGGATACGCAGTATTTT
- TRBD1 TRBJ2-3 TRBV11-3 CASSFNQGVGQYF TGTGCCAGCAGCTTTAACCAGGGGGTCGGGCAGTATTTT
- TRBD2 TRBJ2-5 TRBV4-1 CASSQERLAGETQYF TGCGCCAGCAGCCAAGAACGACTAGCTGGGGAGACCCAGTACTTC
few - TRBJ2-7 TRBV6-5 CASTDAGLGEQYF TGTGCCAGCACTGACGCGGGGTTAGGCGAGCAGTACTTC
- - TRBJ1-1 TRBV2 CASSGGENTEAFF TGTGCCAGCAGCGGAGGTGAGAACACTGAAGCTTTCTTT
- - TRBJ1-1 TRBV28 CASTLSGGLNTEAFF TGTGCCAGCACCCTGAGTGGTGGTTTGAACACTGAAGCTTTCTTT
- TRBD2 TRBJ2-7 TRBV6-5 CASSGTSGPYEQYF TGTGCCAGCAGCGGGACTAGCGGGCCCTACGAGCAGTACTTC
- - TRBJ1-3 TRBV7-9 CASSFGRQPRGNTIYF TGTGCCAGCAGCTTCGGCCGGCAGCCGAGGGGAAACACCATATATTTT
- TRBD2 TRBJ2-1 TRBV7-2 CASSSVRLGGGNEQFF TGTGCCAGCAGCTCCGTGCGACTAGGCGGGGGTAATGAGCAGTTCTTC
medium-sized - TRBJ1-3 TRBV30 CARQEGGNTIYF TGTGCCCGACAGGAGGGAGGAAACACCATATATTTT
once - TRBJ1-5 TRBV27 CASSLLGGGRDQPQHF TGTGCCAGCAGTTTGTTGGGTGGGGGGAGAGATCAGCCCCAGCATTTT
- - TRBJ1-4 TRBV9 CASSVASVGEKLFF TGTGCCAGCAGCGTAGCGTCGGTGGGGGAAAAACTGTTTTTT
- TRBD1 TRBJ1-1 TRBV2 CASSGPGQANTEAFF TGTGCCAGCAGTGGTCCGGGACAGGCCAACACTGAAGCTTTCTTT
- TRBD2 TRBJ2-5 TRBV5-1 CASSPGTSGRAWETQYF TGCGCCAGCAGCCCCGGGACTAGCGGGAGGGCCTGGGAGACCCAGTACTTC
- TRBD1 TRBJ1-5 TRBV5-1 CASSQSTGEPQHF TGCGCCAGCAGCCAATCGACAGGGGAGCCCCAGCATTTT
- - TRBJ2-5 TRBV4-1 CASSRKGGAQETQYF TGCGCCAGCAGCCGGAAAGGGGGAGCCCAAGAGACCCAGTACTTC
once TRBD1 TRBJ1-4 TRBV7-9 CASSYGQGIEKLFF TGTGCCAGCAGCTACGGACAGGGGATAGAAAAACTGTTTTTT
few TRBD2 TRBJ2-1 TRBV11-2 CASSSGLAGVRYEQFF TGTGCCAGCAGCTCGGGACTAGCGGGAGTTCGGTATGAGCAGTTCTTC
- - TRBJ1-2 TRBV25-1 CASSESSELKGYTF TGTGCCAGCAGTGAATCGAGCGAACTTAAAGGCTACACCTTC
- - TRBJ1-1 TRBV20-1 CSARVELEAFF TGCAGTGCTAGAGTGGAGCTTGAAGCTTTCTTT
- - TRBJ2-7 TRBV7-6 CASSPQGAYEQYF TGTGCCAGCAGCCCACAGGGTGCCTACGAGCAGTACTTC
- TRBD1 TRBJ2-7 TRBV5-1 CASSLTDRGTGGNYEQYF TGCGCCAGCAGCTTGACGGATCGAGGGACAGGGGGCAACTACGAGCAGTACTTC
- - TRBJ2-3 TRBV4-1 CASSQEGTSRTDTQYF TGCGCCAGCAGCCAAGAAGGGACTTCCCGCACAGATACGCAGTATTTT
- - TRBJ2-3 TRBV30 CAWTSPGGTDTQYF TGTGCCTGGACCTCACCGGGGGGCACAGATACGCAGTATTTT
- - TRBJ1-5 TRBV19 CASSIIGHRGNQPQHF TGTGCCAGTAGTATCATTGGGCATAGGGGCAATCAGCCCCAGCATTTT
- - TRBJ2-2 TRBV7-2 CASSSSGAANTGELFF TGTGCCAGCAGTTCAAGTGGAGCCGCGAACACCGGGGAGCTGTTTTTT
- - TRBJ1-2 TRBV29-1 CSVEGSIVATGYGYTF TGCAGCGTTGAGGGGAGTATCGTCGCCACGGGATATGGCTACACCTTC
- - TRBJ2-1 TRBV29-1 CSVEGGERGNEQFF TGCAGCGTTGAGGGGGGAGAGCGTGGCAATGAGCAGTTCTTC
- TRBD1 TRBJ2-7 TRBV5-1 CASSTFPGQGYEQYF TGCGCCAGCAGTACGTTTCCGGGACAGGGATACGAGCAGTACTTC
- - TRBJ1-1 TRBV11-2 CASSLERGSEAFF TGTGCCAGCAGCTTAGAGCGGGGCAGTGAAGCTTTCTTT
- TRBD1 TRBJ1-1 TRBV7-2 CASKGDSLNTEAFF TGTGCCAGCAAAGGGGACAGTTTGAACACTGAAGCTTTCTTT
- - TRBJ1-1 TRBV16 CASSPDTGQNTEAFF TGTGCCAGCAGCCCAGATACGGGACAGAACACTGAAGCTTTCTTT
- - TRBJ1-6 TRBV6-1 CASSLRSYNSPLHF TGTGCCAGCAGCCTGAGATCTTATAATTCACCCCTCCACTTT
- - TRBJ1-5 TRBV6-1 CASRGLEFNQPQHF TGTGCCAGCCGGGGCCTGGAATTCAATCAGCCCCAGCATTTT
- - TRBJ2-2 TRBV7-2 CASSLSALTNTGELFF TGTGCCAGCAGCTTATCAGCGCTAACGAACACCGGGGAGCTGTTTTTT
- - TRBJ2-6 TRBV10-3 CAISTGLGANVLTF TGTGCCATCAGCACAGGGCTGGGGGCCAACGTCCTGACTTTC
- TRBD1 TRBJ1-5 TRBV27 CASSRSGTDQPQHF TGTGCCAGCAGTCGCTCCGGGACAGATCAGCCCCAGCATTTT
- - TRBJ2-1 TRBV9 CASSPGAYNEQFF TGTGCCAGCAGCCCCGGGGCCTACAATGAGCAGTTCTTC
- - TRBJ1-3 TRBV5-1 CASSLGSPGAGNTIYF TGCGCCAGCAGCTTAGGGAGCCCGGGTGCAGGAAACACCATATATTTT
- - TRBJ2-1 TRBV7-7 CASSLAEGNEQFF TGTGCTAGCAGCTTAGCGGAGGGGAATGAGCAGTTCTTC
- - TRBJ2-5 TRBV18 CASSPQGGQETQYF TGTGCCAGCTCACCACAAGGGGGCCAAGAGACCCAGTACTTC
once - TRBJ2-5 TRBV12-5 CASGPGLRQVTQYF TGTGCTAGTGGCCCGGGGCTCCGACAGGTGACCCAGTACTTC
- TRBD2 TRBJ2-7 TRBV7-2 CASSPGTSREQYF TGTGCCAGCAGCCCCGGGACTAGCCGAGAGCAGTACTTC